This TCR beta chain was recovered during a study of blood T cell repertoires in COVID-19. This clone was detected only once. This table comes from immunoSEQ multiplex PCR, and its TCRdb copy is limited to in-frame clones, with some not included. The table includes over 200,000 clones, roughly 86% detected once. The CDR3 has 14 residues. Per germline, CDR1 LNHDA and CDR2 SQIVND (reference sequence). With 8 bases removed from V and 7 bases from J, the gap between germline ends came to 18 bases. The source is a woman aged 35 to 49 with acute or convalescent COVID-19. Sample: peripheral blood. The chain carries TRBV19 and TRBJ2-1; possible D gene TRBD1, 5 bases. CDR3 sequence (DNA): TGTGCCAGTTCATGGGGCGAAACCCCTAATGAGCAGTTCTTC. This encodes CASSWGETPNEQFF.